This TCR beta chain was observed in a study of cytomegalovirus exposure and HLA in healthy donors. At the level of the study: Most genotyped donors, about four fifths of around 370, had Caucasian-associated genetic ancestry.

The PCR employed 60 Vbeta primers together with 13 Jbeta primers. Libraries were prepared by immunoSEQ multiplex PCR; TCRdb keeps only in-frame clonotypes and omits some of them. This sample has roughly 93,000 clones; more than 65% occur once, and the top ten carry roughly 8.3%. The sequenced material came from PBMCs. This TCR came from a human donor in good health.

The CDR3 sequence: CASSYSREGTQYF. CDR3 nucleotides: TGTGCCAGCAGTTACTCGCGGGAGGGGACCCAGTACTTC. This sequence joins TRBV6-5 and TRBJ2-5; 9 bases fit TRBD2. The ends lost 0 bases at V and 7 bases at J; junction bases unmatched: 0. The CDR3 has 13 amino acids. Germline loops: CDR1 MNHEY, CDR2 SVGAGI.